The clone carrying this T cell receptor beta chain was seen a handful of times. Its antigen is not known. These data originate in a study of CD8 T cells in ankylosing spondylitis. Whole-study findings and limits: There were earlier reports of some motif variants in reactive arthritis synovial fluid and blood.

The CDR3 covers 16 residues. Trimming took 3 bases from V and 7 from J, leaving 24 bases between them. Per germline, CDR1 DFQATT and CDR2 SNEGSKA (reference sequence). It was by quantitative 5'-RACE with molecular barcodes that TCR beta libraries were made. TCRdb processed the 5' RACE reads anew with MiXCR; each CDR3 protein has one entry. The table lists under 250,000 distinct CDR3 sequences, over 30% of them singletons. This TCR came from a male donor with ankylosing spondylitis or in good health (not recorded which). The chain has TRBV20-1 and TRBJ1-1, with a weak D call TRBD1 (6 bases). Sequenced input: blood, either unsorted or a sorted T cell fraction (not recorded which). In DNA, the CDR3 is TGCAGTGCTAGTTTAGCCTGGGCAAAGAACAGGGATGAAGCTTTCTTT. Its translation is CSASLAWAKNRDEAFF.